These T cell receptor beta chains were read from a single sample in a study of blood T cell repertoires in COVID-19. Generated by immunoSEQ multiplex PCR, the TCRdb table keeps only in-frame clones and is missing some. The sample carries 50,000 to 75,000 clones, approximately 78% recorded once. Sequences were obtained from peripheral blood. The receptor source for this set is a man in his sixties with COVID-19, enrolled during active disease. The conserved cysteine and the conserved F or W are not part of the CDR3 here. Fields, in order: CDR3 protein, V gene, J gene.

ASSDEPGSVHEQY,TRBV6-4,TRBJ2-7
ASSPGQGHQPQH,TRBV6-6,TRBJ1-5
ASSLPGTGVYEQY,TRBV19,TRBJ2-7
ASIGYNEQY,TRBV6-5,TRBJ2-7
ASSPDQGRRGTEAF,TRBV18,TRBJ1-1
ASSQGGTSGFNEQF,TRBV3-1/TRBV3-2,TRBJ2-1
AISTGLRFGEQF,TRBV10-3,TRBJ2-1
ASSPGTGGMDTQY,TRBV7-7,TRBJ2-3
ASSETGGGQPQH,TRBV5-1,TRBJ1-5
ARSRQGFQNYGYT,TRBV5-3,TRBJ1-2
ASSGPSRTGGMNTEAF,TRBV9,TRBJ1-1